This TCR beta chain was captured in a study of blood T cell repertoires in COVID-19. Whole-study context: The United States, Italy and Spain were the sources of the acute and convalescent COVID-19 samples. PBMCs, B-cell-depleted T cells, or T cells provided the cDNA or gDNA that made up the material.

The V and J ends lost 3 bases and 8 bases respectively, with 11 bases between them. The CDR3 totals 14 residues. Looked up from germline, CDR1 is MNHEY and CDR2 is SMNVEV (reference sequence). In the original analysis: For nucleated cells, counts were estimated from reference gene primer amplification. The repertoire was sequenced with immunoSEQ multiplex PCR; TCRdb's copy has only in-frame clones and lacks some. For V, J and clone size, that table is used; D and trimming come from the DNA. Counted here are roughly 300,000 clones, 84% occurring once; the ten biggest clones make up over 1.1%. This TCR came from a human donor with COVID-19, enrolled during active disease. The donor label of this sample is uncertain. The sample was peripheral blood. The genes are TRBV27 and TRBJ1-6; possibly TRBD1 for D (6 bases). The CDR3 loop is CASSFRTEDSPLHF. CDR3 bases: TGTGCCAGCAGTTTTAGGACAGAAGATTCACCCCTCCACTTT.